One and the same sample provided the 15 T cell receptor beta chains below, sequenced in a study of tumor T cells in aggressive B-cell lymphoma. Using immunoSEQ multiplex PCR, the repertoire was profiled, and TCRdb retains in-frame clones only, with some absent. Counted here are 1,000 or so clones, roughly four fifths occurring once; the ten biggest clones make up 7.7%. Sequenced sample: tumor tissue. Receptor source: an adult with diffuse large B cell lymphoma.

The CDR3: CASSFGTGVLNYGYTF. CDR3 sequence (DNA): TGCGCCAGCTCCTTCGGGACAGGGGTCCTTAACTATGGCTACACCTTC. This rearrangement joins TRBV5-1 to TRBJ1-2; 10 nucleotides align to TRBD1. Trimming removed 7 bases from V and 1 base from J; junction bases left unmatched: 10. This CDR3 spans 16 amino acids. CDR1 SGHRS and CDR2 YFSETQ come from the germline V gene.

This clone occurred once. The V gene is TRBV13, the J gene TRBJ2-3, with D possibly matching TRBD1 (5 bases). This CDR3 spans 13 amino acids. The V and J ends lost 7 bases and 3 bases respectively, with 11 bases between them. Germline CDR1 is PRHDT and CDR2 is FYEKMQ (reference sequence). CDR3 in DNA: TGTGCCAGCAACGTTGCAGGGACAGATACGCAGTATTTT. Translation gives CASNVAGTDTQYF.

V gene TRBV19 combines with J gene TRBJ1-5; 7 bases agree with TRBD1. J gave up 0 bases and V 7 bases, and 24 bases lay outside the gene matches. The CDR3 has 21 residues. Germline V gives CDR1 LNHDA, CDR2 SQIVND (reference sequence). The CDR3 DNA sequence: TGTGCCAGTAACAAATACAGCCGGGACAGCGCCTCGCCATCTAGCAATCAGCCCCAGCATTTT. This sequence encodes CASNKYSRDSASPSSNQPQHF.

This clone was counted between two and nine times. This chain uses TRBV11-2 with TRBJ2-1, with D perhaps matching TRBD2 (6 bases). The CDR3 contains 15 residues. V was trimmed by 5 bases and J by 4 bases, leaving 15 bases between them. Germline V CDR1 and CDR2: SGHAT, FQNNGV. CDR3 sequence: CASSRTGSSYNEQFF. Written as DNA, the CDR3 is TGTGCCAGCAGCAGAACCGGGAGCTCGTACAATGAGCAGTTCTTC.

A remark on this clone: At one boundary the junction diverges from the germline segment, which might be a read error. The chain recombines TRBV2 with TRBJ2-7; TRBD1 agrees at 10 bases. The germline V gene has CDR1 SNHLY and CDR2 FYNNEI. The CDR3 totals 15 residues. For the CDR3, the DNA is TGTGCCAGCAGCCGACAGGGGGCGCTTTCCTACGAGCAGTACTTT. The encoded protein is CASSRQGALSYEQYF.

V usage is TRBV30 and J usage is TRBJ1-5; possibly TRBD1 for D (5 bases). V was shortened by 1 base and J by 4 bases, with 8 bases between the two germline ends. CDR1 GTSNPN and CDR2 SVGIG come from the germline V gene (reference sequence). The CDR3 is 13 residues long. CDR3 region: CAWSEGRNQPQHF. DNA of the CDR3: TGTGCCTGGAGTGAGGGGCGGAATCAGCCCCAGCATTTT.

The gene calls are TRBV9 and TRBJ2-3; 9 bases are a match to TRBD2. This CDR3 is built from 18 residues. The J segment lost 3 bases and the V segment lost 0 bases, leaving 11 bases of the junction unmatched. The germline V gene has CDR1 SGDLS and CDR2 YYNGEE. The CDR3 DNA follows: TGTGCCAGCAGCGTAGGCGTCGATAGCGGGAGTGGGACAGATACGCAGTATTTT. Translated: CASSVGVDSGSGTDTQYF.

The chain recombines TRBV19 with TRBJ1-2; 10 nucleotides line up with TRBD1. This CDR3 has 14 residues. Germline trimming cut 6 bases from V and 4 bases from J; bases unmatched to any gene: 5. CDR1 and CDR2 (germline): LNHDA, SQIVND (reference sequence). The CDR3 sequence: CASRPTGGLYGYTF. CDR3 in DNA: TGTGCCAGTAGGCCGACAGGGGGCCTCTATGGCTACACCTTC.

The CDR3 reads CATSRDRALGDYGYTF. The CDR3, as DNA: TGTGCCACCAGCAGAGATCGGGCCCTGGGAGACTATGGCTACACCTTC. The chain couples TRBV15 to TRBJ1-2; no firm D call. CDR3 length: 16 amino acids. The V and J ends lost 0 bases and 3 bases respectively, with 14 bases between them. Germline CDR1 is LNHNV and CDR2 is YYDKDF (reference sequence).

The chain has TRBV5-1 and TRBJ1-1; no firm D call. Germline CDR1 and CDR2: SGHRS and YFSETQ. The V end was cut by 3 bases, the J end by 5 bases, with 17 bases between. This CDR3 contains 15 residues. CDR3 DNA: TGCGCCAGCAGCTCGAGCGGACCGATCAATACTGAAGCTTTCTTT. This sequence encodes CASSSSGPINTEAFF.

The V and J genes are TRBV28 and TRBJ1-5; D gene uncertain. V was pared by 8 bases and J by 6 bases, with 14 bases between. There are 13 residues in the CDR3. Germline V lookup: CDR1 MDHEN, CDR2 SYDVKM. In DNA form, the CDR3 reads TGTGCCAGCGAGGGAGGTAATAGTCAGCCCCAGCATTTT. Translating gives CASEGGNSQPQHF.

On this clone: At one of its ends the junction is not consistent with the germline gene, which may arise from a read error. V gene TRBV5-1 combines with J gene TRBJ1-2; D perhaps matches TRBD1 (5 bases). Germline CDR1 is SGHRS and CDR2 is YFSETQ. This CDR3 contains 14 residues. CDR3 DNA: TGCACCAGCAGCCGTGACAGAGTATCGTATGGCTACACCTTC. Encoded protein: CTSSRDRVSYGYTF.

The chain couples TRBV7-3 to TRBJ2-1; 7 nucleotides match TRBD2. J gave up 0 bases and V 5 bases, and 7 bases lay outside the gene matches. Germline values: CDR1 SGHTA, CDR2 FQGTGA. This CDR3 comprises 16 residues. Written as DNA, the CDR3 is TGTGCCAGCAGCCCTCGAGCGGGGAGCTCCTACAATGAGCAGTTCTTC. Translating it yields CASSPRAGSSYNEQFF.

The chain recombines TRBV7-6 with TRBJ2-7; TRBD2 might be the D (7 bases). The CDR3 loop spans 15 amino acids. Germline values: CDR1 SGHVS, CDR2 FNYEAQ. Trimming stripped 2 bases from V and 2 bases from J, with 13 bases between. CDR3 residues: CASSLHPGGAYEQYF. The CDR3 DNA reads TGTGCCAGCAGCTTACACCCGGGGGGCGCCTACGAGCAGTACTTC.

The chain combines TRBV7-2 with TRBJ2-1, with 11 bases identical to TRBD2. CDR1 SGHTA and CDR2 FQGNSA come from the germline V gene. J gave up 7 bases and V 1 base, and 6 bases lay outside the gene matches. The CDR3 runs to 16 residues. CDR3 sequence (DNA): TGTGCCAGCAGCTTAGGGGGGGCTAGCGGGAGGAATGAGCAGTTCTTC. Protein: CASSLGGASGRNEQFF.